Listed below are T cell receptor beta chains from one sample, sequenced in a study of Graves' ophthalmopathy and Graves' hyperthyroidism. TCRdb independently ran MiXCR on the multiplex PCR reads; one entry per CDR3 protein. The repertoire includes 1 million to 1.3 million distinct CDR3 sequences, about two fifths of them detected once, and 11% sits in the top ten. The sample comprised peripheral blood or thyroid tissue (not recorded which). The receptors derive from an adult man with Graves' hyperthyroidism. The CDR3 runs from the conserved cysteine through the conserved F or W. The order of the fields is CDR3 protein, V gene.

CASSYEFGGNQPQHF | TRBV6-5
CASNLAGEAYEQYF | TRBV7-8
CATSRDHPGTGELYF | TRBV15
CASSLGNTNYGYTF | TRBV7-8
CASSLGTAEQHF | TRBV12-3/TRBV12-4
CATRPGHQNTEAFF | TRBV6-4
CASSLRLAPNTGELFF | TRBV4-2
CASRLGRVAFF | TRBV5-1
CSASSGSISYEQYF | TRBV20-1
CASSLDRDGWNTEAFF | TRBV7-9
CASPLGAGAETQYF | TRBV6-5
CASSTDRGRSPLHF | TRBV7-8
CASSLGQRYEQYF | TRBV7-9
CASSEQGADGYTF | TRBV10-2
CSARGPGTVTHEQYF | TRBV20-1